Sequencing of this T cell receptor beta chain was carried out in a study of T-cell reconstitution after alpha-beta-depleted transplantation in children. The germline CDR1 and CDR2 sequences are MDHEN and SYDVKM. Losses at the gene ends were 10 bases for V and 6 bases for J; bases not matched to a gene: 8. The CDR3 sequence is 12 residues long. Unique molecular identifiers tagged the TCRbeta library. MiXCR was run by TCRdb on the PCR reads, yielding one entry per CDR3 protein. This repertoire shows some 300,000 distinct CDR3 sequences, 10% found once; its top ten account for around 7.5%. The TCR was taken from a boy in the first two years of life with acute myeloid leukemia, due to receive a stem cell transplant. The sequences come from PBMCs, collected before TCRalphabeta/CD19-depleted stem cell transplant. The genes are TRBV28 and TRBJ2-7; TRBD1 agrees at 8 bases. CDR3 bases: TGTGCCACAACAGGGGGAGCAGGCGAGCAGTACTTC. It yields the protein CATTGGAGEQYF.